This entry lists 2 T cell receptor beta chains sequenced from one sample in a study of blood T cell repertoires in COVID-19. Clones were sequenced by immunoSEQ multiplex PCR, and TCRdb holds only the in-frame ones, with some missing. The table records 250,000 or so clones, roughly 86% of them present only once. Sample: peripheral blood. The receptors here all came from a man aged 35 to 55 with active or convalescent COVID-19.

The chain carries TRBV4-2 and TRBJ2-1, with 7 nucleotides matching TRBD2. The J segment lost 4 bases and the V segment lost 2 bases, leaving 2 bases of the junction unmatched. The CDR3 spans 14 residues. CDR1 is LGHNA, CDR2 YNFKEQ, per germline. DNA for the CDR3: TGTGCCAGCAGCCAAAGCGGGACGTACAATGAGCAGTTCTTC. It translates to CASSQSGTYNEQFF.

DNA for the CDR3: TGTGCCAGCAGCCAAGTAGGGACTACTAACTATGGCTACACCTTC. It specifies CASSQVGTTNYGYTF. The chain joins TRBV3-1 (or the pseudogene TRBV3-2) to TRBJ1-2; the D gene is possibly TRBD1 (5 bases). With 1 base removed from V and 0 bases from J, the gap between germline ends came to 9 bases. Germline CDR1 and CDR2: LGHDT and YNNKEL (reference sequence). The CDR3 length is 15 residues.